The rows below give T cell receptor beta chains drawn from one sample of a study of shared clonotypes between healthy human individuals. Libraries were prepared by immunoSEQ multiplex PCR; TCRdb keeps only in-frame clonotypes and omits some of them. The sample shows approximately 2,000,000 clones, about 90% of them seen only once. Material: naive CD4+ T cells from PBMCs. The receptors were gathered from a man between 18 and 35 years old in good health. Some clones in this sample may be carry-over from other donors' samples. CDR3s leave out the opening cysteine and the closing phenylalanine or tryptophan.

cdr3_length v_call cdr3_aa
13 TRBV5-8 ASSLGLVPSYEQY
13 TRBV27 ASVPTPRGTDTQY
16 TRBV29-1 SVEGEPGLAVFADTQY
13 TRBV30 AWSTGTGKQETQY
15 TRBV28 ASRPLEGRRGNQPQH
14 TRBV13 ASSPRTSGGTDTQY
15 TRBV7-9 ASSFPGLAVSTDTQY
12 TRBV28 ASSKTGNTGELF
14 TRBV25-1 ASSEPHSRGVNEQF
15 TRBV6-4 ASRVTGTGGGNYGYT
12 TRBV10-3 AISDTTRGHEQF
11 TRBV7-2 ASSGAHVYGYT
10 TRBV7-3 ASSSRDGGYT
11 TRBV9 ASSVAQQETQY
11 TRBV28 ASSLLASYEQY
15 TRBV4-1 ASSQNLWTRESYEQY
12 TRBV11-2 ASSIQGWNTEAF
14 TRBV7-8 ASSGRASGSAHEQY
13 TRBV6-1 ATGRASKYYNEQF
11 TRBV11-2 ASSLFERTEAF
12 TRBV5-6 ASSLGRDSYGYT
13 TRBV7-3 ASSLRSSWGGEQF
13 TRBV5-1 ASSLEAPGDTEAF
10 TRBV28 ASTQLGQPQH
17 TRBV27 APPQECLGTQEFTDTQY
14 TRBV5-1 ASSTRDRSSGNTIY
10 TRBV6-5 ASSDQRSEQF
13 TRBV7-2 ASSFSGNSYNEQF
13 TRBV7-2 ASSLAGPGTDTQY
16 TRBV27 ASSSTAPTGTRNTEAF
13 TRBV4-3 ASSQDGGQRNIQY
9 TRBV28 ASSSPLAVY
11 TRBV6-6 ASSSLTGEKLF
13 TRBV27 ASSHKSGGNYGYT
13 TRBV5-4 ASSRGTSGSYEQY
15 TRBV2 ASSERTSTRSGNTIY
10 TRBV27 ASSLLGVGYT
13 TRBV14 ASSRSSGGYNEQF
13 TRBV28 ASSMAGGSTDTQY
11 TRBV5-1 ASRRLSSLEQY
11 TRBV7-3 ASSFGKGDIQY
13 TRBV7-2 ASSSQGFVPGELF
11 TRBV9 ASSAGPNYGYT
11 TRBV6-6 ASSYRDGSPLH
13 TRBV9 ASSVRQQDSDEQY
11 TRBV7-6 ASSKGLQETQY
11 TRBV7-9 ASHAREGQPQH
10 TRBV2 ASQRDEETQY
16 TRBV7-8 ASSTGQGAPLGHTEAF